This record looks at one TCR beta chain sequence and its context. Its matching antigen is unknown. This entry comes from a study of regulatory T cells in long-lasting Graves disease. The wider study: Newly diagnosed Graves' patients had under 3 months of antithyroid drugs.

Arm-PCR of CDR3 regions and iRepertoire HTBI primers were used to build TCR beta libraries. Each CDR3 protein is one row after TCRdb ran MiXCR on the multiplex PCR reads. The data contain 580,000 or so distinct CDR3 sequences, around 16% of them singletons. Time point meaning: newly diagnosed GD, antithyroid drugs for less than 3 months. From RNA extracted from PBMCs, the TCR library was made. Regarding the study as a whole: Shared public clonotypes totalled over 2,500 in persistent patients, compared with around 880 in new patients. Patients whose Graves' disease persisted exhibited lower TCR diversity than those newly diagnosed.

These records were also assigned to another study, of T cells in Graves' hyperthyroidism and ophthalmopathy. As reported in that work: Diagnostic decisions used clinical symptoms, serum thyroxine and TRAb, thyroid ultrasound and orbital computed tomography.

This specimen consisted of peripheral blood mononuclear cells (PBMCs), obtained at new diagnosis, from a patient treated with antithyroid drugs. The TCR was taken from a young man with Graves disease.

The CDR3 here is CASSPWTGEGTEAFF. The CDR3 bases are TGTGCCAGCAGCCCGTGGACAGGGGAGGGCACTGAAGCTTTCTTT. The genes are TRBV7-9 and TRBJ1-1; 9 nucleotides align to TRBD1. This CDR3 contains 15 residues. V shed 5 bases, J shed 4 bases, and the junction held 8 bases outside the gene matches. Looked up from germline, CDR1 is SEHNR and CDR2 is FQNEAQ (reference sequence).